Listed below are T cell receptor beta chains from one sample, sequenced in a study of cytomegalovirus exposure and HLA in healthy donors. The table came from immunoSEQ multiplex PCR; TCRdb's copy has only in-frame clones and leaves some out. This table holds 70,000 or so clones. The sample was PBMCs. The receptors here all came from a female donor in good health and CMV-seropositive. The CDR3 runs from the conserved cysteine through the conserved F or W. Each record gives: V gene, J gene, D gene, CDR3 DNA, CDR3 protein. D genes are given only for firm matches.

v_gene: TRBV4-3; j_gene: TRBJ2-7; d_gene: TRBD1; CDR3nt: TGCGCCAGCAGCCAAATGCAGGGGGCGGGTTACGAGCAGTACTTC; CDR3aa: CASSQMQGAGYEQYF
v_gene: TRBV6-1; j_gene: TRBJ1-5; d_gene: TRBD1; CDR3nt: TGTGCCAGCAGTGAAATACAGGGGAGCAATCAGCCCCAGCATTTT; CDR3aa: CASSEIQGSNQPQHF
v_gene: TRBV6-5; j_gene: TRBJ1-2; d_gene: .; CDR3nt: TGTGCCAGCAGTTACGGGTTAGGGGCTAACTATGGCTACACCTTC; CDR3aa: CASSYGLGANYGYTF
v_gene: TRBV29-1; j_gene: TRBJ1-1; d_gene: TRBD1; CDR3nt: TGCAGCGTGCACAGGGGGTTGGGGACTGAAGCTTTCTTT; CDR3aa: CSVHRGLGTEAFF
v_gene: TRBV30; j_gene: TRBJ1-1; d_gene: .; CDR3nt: TGTGCCTGGAGTCCCCAGCGGGGCACTGAAGCTTTCTTT; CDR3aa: CAWSPQRGTEAFF
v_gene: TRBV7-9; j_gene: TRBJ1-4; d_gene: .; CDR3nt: TGTGCCAGCAGCTACAGGGTCACTAATGAAAAACTGTTTTTT; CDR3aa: CASSYRVTNEKLFF
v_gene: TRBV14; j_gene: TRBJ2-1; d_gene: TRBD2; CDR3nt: TGTGCCAGCAGCTCCCTAGCGGTATACAATGAGCAGTTCTTC; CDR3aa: CASSSLAVYNEQFF
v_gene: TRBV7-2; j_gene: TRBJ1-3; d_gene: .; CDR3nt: TGTGCCAGCAGCTTAGCTACAGGGCCTGGAAACACCATATATTTT; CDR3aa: CASSLATGPGNTIYF
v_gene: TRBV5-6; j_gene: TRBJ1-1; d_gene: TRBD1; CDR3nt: TGTGCCAGCAGCTTGTGGGCAGGGGGGAACACTGAAGCTTTCTTT; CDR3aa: CASSLWAGGNTEAFF
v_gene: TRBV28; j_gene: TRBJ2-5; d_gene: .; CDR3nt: TGTGCCAGCACGGACACCAAAGAGACCCAGTACTTC; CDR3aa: CASTDTKETQYF
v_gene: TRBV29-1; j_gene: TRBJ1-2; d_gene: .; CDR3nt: TGCAGCGTTGCCACAGTATATTATGGCTACACCTTC; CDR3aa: CSVATVYYGYTF
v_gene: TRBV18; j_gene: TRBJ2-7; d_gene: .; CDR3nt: TGTGCCAGCTCACCACTCGACTTGGGGGGAATGGGCGCTCACGAGCAGTACTTC; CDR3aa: CASSPLDLGGMGAHEQYF
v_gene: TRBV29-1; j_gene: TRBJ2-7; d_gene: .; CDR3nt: TGCAGCGTGATAACACCGCAGGTATCCTACGAGCAGTACTTC; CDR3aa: CSVITPQVSYEQYF
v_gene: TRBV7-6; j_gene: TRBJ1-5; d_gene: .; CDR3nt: TGTGCCAGCAGCCCGACAGCGAATCAGCCCCAGCATTTT; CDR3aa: CASSPTANQPQHF
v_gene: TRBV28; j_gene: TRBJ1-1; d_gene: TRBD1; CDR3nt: TGTGCCAGCAGTTCGTCCGGGACAGGGGGTTCCACTGAAGCTTTCTTT; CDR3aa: CASSSSGTGGSTEAFF
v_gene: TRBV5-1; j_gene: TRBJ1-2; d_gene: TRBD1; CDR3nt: TGCGCCAGCAGCTCAGGACAGGGTGGCTATGGCTACACCTTC; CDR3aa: CASSSGQGGYGYTF
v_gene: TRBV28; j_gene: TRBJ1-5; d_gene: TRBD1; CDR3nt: TGTGCCAGCAGTTTATCGGACAGGGTTCAGCCCCAGCATTTT; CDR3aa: CASSLSDRVQPQHF
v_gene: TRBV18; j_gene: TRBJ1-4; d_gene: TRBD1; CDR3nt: TGTGCCAGCTCACCGCCGGACAGGGAGGGGGAAAAACTGTTTTTT; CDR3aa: CASSPPDREGEKLFF
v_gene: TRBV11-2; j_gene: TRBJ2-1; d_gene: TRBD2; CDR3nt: TGTGCCAGCAGCTCTCTACTAGCGGGAGGGTACAATGAGCAGTTCTTC; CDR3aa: CASSSLLAGGYNEQFF
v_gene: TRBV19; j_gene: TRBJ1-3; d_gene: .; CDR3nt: TGTGCCAGTAGTATTGGCAGGGTGGGAAACACCATATATTTT; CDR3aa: CASSIGRVGNTIYF
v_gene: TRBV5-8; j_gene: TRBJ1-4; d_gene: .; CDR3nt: TGTGCCAGCAGCTTGTCGGACTGGTCGGTAGAAAAACTGTTTTTT; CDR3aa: CASSLSDWSVEKLFF
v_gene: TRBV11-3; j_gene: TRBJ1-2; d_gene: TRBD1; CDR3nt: TGTGCCAGCAGCCGGACAGGGGGCGATGGCTACACCTTC; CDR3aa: CASSRTGGDGYTF
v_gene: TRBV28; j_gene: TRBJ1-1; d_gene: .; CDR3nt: TGTGCCAGCAGTCCCCCCGACTCCAAAGCTTTCTTT; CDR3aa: CASSPPDSKAFF
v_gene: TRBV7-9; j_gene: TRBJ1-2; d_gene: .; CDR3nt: TGTGCCAGCAGCTTAGCGGGGTGGGAGAATGGCTACACCTTC; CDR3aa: CASSLAGWENGYTF
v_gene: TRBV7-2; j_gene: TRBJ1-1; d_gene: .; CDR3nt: TGTGCCAGCACCCAAATGGGGGGTTACACTGAAGCTTTCTTT; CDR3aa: CASTQMGGYTEAFF
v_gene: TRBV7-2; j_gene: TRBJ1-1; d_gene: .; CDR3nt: TGTGCCAGCAGCTTAGATAGGGGCCCCGTGAGGTCAGCTTTCTTT; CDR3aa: CASSLDRGPVRSAFF
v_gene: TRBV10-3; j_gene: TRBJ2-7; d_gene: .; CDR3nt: TGTGCCATCAGTGAGTCGGGACTTTCTAGCTACGAGCAGTACTTC; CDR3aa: CAISESGLSSYEQYF